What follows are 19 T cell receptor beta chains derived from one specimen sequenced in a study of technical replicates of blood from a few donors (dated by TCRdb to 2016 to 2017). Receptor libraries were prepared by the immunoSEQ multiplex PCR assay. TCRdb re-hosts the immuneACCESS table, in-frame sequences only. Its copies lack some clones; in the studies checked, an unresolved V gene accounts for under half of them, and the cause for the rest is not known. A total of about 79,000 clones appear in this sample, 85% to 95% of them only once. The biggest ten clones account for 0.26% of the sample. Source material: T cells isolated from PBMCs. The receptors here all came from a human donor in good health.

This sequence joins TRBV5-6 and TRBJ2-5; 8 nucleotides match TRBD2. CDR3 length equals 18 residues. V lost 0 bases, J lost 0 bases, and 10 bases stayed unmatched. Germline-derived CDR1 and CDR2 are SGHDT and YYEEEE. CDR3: CASSLEGSGVMYQETQYF. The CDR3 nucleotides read TGTGCCAGCAGCTTGGAGGGTAGCGGGGTCATGTACCAAGAGACCCAGTACTTC.

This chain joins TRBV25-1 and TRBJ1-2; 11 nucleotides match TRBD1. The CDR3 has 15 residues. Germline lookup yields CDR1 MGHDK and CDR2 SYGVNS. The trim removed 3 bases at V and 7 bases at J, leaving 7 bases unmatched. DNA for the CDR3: TGTGCCAGCAGTGATGATACGGGACAGGGGGGTGGCTACACCTTC. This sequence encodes CASSDDTGQGGGYTF.

The CDR3 protein is CASSLGPQGNQPQHF. The DNA of the CDR3 is TGTGCCAGCAGCTTAGGGCCACAGGGGAATCAGCCCCAGCATTTT. This sequence joins TRBV13 and TRBJ1-5, with 7 bases matching TRBD1. The germline V gene encodes CDR1 PRHDT and CDR2 FYEKMQ (reference sequence). CDR3 size: 15 residues. J gave up 4 bases and V 0 bases, and 3 bases lay outside the gene matches.

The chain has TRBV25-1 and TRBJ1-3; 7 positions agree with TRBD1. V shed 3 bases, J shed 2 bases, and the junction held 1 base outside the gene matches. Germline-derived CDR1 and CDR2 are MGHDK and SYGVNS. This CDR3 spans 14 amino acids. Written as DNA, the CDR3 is TGTGCCAGCAGTGACGACAGGGCTGGAAACACCATATATTTT. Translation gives CASSDDRAGNTIYF.

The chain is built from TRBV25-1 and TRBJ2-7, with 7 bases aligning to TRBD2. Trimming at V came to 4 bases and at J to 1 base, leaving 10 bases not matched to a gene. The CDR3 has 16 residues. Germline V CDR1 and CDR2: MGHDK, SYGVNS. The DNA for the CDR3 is TGTGCCAGCAGTGGAGCGGGGACGGATACATCCTACGAGCAGTACTTC. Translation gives CASSGAGTDTSYEQYF.

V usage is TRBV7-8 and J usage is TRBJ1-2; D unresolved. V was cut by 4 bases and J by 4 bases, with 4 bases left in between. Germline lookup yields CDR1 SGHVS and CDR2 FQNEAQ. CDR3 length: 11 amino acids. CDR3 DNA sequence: TGTGCCAGCAGCTACGGCTATGGCTACACCTTC. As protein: CASSYGYGYTF. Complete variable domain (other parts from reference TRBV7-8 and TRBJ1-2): GAGVSQSPRYKVAKRGQDVALRCDPISGHVSLFWYQQALGQGPEFLTYFQNEAQLDKSGLPSDRFFAERPEGSVSTLKIQRTQQEDSAVYLCASSYGYGYTFGSGTRLTVV.

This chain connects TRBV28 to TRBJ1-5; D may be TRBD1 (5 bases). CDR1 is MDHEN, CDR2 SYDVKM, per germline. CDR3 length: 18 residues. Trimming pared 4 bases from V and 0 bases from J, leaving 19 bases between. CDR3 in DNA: TGTGCCAGCAGTTCGACCTCCGGGACTGTCTTTAGCAATCAGCCCCAGCATTTT. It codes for CASSSTSGTVFSNQPQHF.

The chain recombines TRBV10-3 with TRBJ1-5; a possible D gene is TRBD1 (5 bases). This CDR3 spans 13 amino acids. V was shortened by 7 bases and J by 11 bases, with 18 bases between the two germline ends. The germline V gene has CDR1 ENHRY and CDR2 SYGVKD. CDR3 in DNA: TGTGCCATCAAGGCAGGGCTGGATCTGGCCCAGCATTTT. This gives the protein CAIKAGLDLAQHF.

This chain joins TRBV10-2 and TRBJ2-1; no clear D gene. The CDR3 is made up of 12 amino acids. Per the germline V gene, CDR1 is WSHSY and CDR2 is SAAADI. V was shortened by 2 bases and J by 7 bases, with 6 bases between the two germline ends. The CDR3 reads CASSEVSNEQFF. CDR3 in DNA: TGCGCCAGCAGTGAGGTTTCTAATGAGCAGTTCTTC.

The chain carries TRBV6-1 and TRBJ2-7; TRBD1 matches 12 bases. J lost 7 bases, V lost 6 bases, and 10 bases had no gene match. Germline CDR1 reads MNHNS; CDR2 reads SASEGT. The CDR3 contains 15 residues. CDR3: CASRDMGQGAGEQYF. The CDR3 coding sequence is TGTGCCAGCAGGGATATGGGACAGGGGGCAGGAGAGCAGTACTTC.

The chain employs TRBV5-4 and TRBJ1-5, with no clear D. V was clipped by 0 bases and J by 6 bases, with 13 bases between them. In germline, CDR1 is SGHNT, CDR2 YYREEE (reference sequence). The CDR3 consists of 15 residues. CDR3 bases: TGTGCCAGCAGCTTGGACCCAGCGGGTAGTCAGCCCCAGCATTTT. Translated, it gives CASSLDPAGSQPQHF.

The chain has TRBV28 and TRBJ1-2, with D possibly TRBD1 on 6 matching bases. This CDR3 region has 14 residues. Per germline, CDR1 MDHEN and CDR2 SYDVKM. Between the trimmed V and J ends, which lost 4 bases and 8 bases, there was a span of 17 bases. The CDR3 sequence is CASSWGQGSGGYTF. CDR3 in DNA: TGTGCCAGCAGTTGGGGGCAGGGCAGTGGCGGCTACACCTTC.

DNA of the CDR3: TGTGCCAGCAGCGAGACAGGGTACAACTACGAGCAGTACTTC. This translates into CASSETGYNYEQYF. The V and J genes are TRBV9 and TRBJ2-7; TRBD1 agrees at 7 bases. With 3 bases clipped from V and 3 bases from J, the junction kept 6 bases outside the gene matches. The germline V gene encodes CDR1 SGDLS and CDR2 YYNGEE. This CDR3 contains 14 residues.

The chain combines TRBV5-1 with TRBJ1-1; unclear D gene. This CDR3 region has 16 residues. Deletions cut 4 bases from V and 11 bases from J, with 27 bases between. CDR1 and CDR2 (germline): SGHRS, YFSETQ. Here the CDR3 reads CASSPTDLQIRVLAFF. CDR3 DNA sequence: TGCGCCAGCAGCCCCACCGACCTACAGATACGTGTTCTCGCTTTCTTT.

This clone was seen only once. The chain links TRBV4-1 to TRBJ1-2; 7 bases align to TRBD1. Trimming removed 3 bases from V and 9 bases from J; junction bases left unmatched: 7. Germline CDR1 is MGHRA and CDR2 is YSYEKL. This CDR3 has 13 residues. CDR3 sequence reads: CASSQATGESYTF. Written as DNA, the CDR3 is TGCGCCAGCAGCCAGGCCACAGGGGAGAGCTACACCTTC.

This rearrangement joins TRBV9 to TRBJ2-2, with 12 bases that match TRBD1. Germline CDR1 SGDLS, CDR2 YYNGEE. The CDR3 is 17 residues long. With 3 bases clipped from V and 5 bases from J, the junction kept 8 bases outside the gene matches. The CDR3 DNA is TGTGCCAGCAGCGGGTTGGGACAGGGGGCTCGAACCGGGGAGCTGTTTTTT. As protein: CASSGLGQGARTGELFF.

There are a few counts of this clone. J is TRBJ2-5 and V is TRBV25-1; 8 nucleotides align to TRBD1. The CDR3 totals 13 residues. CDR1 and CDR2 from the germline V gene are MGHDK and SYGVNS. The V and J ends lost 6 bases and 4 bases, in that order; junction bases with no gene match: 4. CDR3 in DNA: TGTGCCAGCAGAACCGGGACAGGAGAGACCCAGTACTTC. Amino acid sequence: CASRTGTGETQYF.

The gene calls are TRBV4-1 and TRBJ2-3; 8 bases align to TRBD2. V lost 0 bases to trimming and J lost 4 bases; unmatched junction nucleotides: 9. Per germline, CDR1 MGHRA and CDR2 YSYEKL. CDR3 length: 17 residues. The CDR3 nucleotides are TGCGCCAGCAGCCAAGATCTTCCCGCGGGAGGTTCAGATACGCAGTATTTT. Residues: CASSQDLPAGGSDTQYF.

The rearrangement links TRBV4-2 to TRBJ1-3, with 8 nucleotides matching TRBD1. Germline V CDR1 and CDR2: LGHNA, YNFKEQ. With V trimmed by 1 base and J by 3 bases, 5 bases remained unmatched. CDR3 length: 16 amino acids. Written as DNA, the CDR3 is TGTGCCAGCAGCCAAGTTCAGACAGGGGTTGGAAACACCATATATTTT. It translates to CASSQVQTGVGNTIYF.